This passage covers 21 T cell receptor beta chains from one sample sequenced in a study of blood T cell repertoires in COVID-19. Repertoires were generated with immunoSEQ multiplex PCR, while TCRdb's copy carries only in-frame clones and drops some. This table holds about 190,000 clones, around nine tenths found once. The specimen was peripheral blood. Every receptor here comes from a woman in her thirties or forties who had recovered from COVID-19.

CDR3 nucleotide sequence: TGTGCCAGCAGCGGACCGGGACAGGGGCACACCGGGGAGCTGTTTTTT. It is translated as CASSGPGQGHTGELFF. The rearrangement links TRBV7-3 to TRBJ2-2, with 10 bases lining up with TRBD1. The CDR3 has 16 amino acids. The V gene end was trimmed by 5 bases and the J gene end by 3 bases; junction bases not matched to a gene: 6. Per germline, CDR1 SGHTA and CDR2 FQGTGA. The whole variable domain, remainder taken from reference TRBV7-3 and TRBJ2-2, is GAGVSQTPSNKVTEKGKYVELRCDPISGHTALYWYRQSLGQGPEFLIYFQGTGAADDSGLPNDRFFAVRPEGSVSTLKIQRTERGDSAVYLCASSGPGQGHTGELFFGEGSRLTVL.

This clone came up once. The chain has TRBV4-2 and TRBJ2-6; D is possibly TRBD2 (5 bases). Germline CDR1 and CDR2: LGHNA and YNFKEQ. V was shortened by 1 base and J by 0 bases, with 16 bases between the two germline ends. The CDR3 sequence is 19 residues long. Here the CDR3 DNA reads TGTGCCAGCAGCCAAGCCGGGAAGGCCGTCAGCTCTGGGGCCAACGTCCTGACTTTC. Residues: CASSQAGKAVSSGANVLTF.

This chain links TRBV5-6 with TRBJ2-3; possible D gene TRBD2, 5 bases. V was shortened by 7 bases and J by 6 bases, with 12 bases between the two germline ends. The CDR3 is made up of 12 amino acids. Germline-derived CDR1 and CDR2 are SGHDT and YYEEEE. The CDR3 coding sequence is TGTGCCAGCGCCCTTAGCGCGGATACGCAGTATTTT. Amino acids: CASALSADTQYF.

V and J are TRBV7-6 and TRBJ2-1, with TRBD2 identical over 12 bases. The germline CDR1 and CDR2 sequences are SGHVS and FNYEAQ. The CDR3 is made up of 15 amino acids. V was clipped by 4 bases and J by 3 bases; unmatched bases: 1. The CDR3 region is CASSSTSGSYNEQFF. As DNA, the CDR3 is TGTGCCAGCAGCTCGACTAGCGGGAGCTACAATGAGCAGTTCTTC.

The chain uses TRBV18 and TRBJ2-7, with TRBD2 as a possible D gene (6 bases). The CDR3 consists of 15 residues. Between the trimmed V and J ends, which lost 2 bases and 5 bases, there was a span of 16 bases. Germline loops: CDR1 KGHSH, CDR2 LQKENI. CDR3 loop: CASSPGDSGLHEQYF. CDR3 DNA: TGTGCCAGCTCACCAGGAGATAGCGGATTGCACGAGCAGTACTTC.

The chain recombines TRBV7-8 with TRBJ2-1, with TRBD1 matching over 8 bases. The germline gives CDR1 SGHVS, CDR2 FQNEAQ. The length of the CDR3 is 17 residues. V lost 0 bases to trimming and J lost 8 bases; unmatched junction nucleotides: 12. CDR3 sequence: CASSLALDRGLIHEQFF. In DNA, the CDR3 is TGTGCCAGCAGCTTAGCGCTTGACAGGGGATTAATCCATGAGCAGTTCTTC. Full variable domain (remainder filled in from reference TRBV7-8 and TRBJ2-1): GAGVSQSPRYKVAKRGQDVALRCDPISGHVSLFWYQQALGQGPEFLTYFQNEAQLDKSGLPSDRFFAERPEGSVSTLKIQRTQQEDSAVYLCASSLALDRGLIHEQFFGPGTRLTVL.

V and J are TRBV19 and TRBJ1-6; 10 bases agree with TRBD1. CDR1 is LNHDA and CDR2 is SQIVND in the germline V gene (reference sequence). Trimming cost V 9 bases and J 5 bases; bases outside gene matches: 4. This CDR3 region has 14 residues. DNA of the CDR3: TGTGCCAGCCGGGACAGGGGAGATAATTCACCCCTCCACTTT. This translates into CASRDRGDNSPLHF.

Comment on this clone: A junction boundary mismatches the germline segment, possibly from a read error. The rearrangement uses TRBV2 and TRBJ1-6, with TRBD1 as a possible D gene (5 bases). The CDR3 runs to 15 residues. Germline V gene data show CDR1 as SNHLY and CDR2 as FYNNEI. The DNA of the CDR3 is TGTGCCAGCAGTTCTGTGGCAGGGAATAACTCACCCCTCCACTTT. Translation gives CASSSVAGNNSPLHF.

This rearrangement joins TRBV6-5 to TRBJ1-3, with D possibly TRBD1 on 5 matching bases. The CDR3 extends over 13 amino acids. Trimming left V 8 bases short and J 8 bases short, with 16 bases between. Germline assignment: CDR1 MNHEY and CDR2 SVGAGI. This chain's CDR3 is CASAPSGDYTIYF. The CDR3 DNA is TGTGCCAGCGCCCCGTCGGGGGATTACACCATATATTTT.

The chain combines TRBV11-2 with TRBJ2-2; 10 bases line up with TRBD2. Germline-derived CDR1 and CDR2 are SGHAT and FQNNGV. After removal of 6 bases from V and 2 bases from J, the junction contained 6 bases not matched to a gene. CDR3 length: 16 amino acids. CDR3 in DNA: TGTGCCAGCAGACGCGGACTAGCGGATAACACCGGGGAGCTGTTTTTT. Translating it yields CASRRGLADNTGELFF.

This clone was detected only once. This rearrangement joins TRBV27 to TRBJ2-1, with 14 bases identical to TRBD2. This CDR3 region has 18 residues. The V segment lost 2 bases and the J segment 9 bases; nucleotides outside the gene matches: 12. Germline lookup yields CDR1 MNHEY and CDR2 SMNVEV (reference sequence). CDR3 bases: TGTGCCAGCAGTTTAATGGGGACTAGCGGGAGACACGGGGGTGAGCAGTTCTTC. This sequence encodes CASSLMGTSGRHGGEQFF.

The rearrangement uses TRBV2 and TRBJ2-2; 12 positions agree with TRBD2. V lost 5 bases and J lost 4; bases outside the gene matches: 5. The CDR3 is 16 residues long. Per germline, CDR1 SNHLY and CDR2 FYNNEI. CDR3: CASSIPGLAGTGELFF. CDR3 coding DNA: TGTGCCAGCAGTATTCCGGGACTAGCGGGCACCGGGGAGCTGTTTTTT.

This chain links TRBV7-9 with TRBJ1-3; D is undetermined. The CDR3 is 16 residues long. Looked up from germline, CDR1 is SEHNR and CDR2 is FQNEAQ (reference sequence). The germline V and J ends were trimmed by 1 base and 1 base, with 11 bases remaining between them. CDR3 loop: CASSLGRDLSGNTIYF. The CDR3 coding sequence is TGTGCCAGCAGCTTAGGCCGGGATCTTTCTGGAAACACCATATATTTT.

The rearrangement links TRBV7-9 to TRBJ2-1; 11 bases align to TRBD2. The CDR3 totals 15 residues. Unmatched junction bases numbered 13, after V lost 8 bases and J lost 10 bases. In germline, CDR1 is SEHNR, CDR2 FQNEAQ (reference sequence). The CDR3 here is CASELAGGPSGEQFF. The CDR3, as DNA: TGTGCCAGCGAATTAGCGGGAGGGCCGAGCGGGGAGCAGTTCTTC.

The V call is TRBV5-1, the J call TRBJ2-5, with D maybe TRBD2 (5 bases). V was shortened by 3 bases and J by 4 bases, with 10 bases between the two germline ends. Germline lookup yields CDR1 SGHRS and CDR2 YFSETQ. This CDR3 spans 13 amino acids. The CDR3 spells CASSYLGGETQYF. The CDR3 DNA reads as TGCGCCAGCAGCTATTTAGGAGGAGAGACCCAGTACTTC.

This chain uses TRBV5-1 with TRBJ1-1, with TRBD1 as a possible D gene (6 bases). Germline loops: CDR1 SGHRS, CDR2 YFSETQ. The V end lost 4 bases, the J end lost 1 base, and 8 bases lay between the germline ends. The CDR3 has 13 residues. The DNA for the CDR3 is TGCGCCAGCAGCCCGGGACAGAACACTGAAGCTTTCTTT. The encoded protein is CASSPGQNTEAFF.

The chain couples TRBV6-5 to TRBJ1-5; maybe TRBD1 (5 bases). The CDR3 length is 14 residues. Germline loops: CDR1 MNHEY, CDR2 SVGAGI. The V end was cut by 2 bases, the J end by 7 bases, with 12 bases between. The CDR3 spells CASSYMGGGQPQHF. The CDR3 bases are TGTGCCAGCAGTTACATGGGGGGTGGCCAGCCCCAGCATTTT.

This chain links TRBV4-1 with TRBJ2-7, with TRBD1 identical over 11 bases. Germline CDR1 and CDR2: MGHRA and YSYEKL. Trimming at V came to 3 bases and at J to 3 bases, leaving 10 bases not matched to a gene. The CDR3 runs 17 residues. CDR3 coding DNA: TGCGCCAGCAGCCACCTGGACAGGGGGCAAGGGGACTACGAGCAGTACTTC. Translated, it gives CASSHLDRGQGDYEQYF.

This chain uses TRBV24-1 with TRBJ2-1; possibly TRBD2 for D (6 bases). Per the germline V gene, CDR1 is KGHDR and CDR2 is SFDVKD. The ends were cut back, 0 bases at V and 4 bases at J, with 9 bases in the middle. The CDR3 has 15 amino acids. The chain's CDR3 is CATSDLTSRYNEQFF. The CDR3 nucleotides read TGTGCCACCAGTGATTTGACTAGCAGATACAATGAGCAGTTCTTC.

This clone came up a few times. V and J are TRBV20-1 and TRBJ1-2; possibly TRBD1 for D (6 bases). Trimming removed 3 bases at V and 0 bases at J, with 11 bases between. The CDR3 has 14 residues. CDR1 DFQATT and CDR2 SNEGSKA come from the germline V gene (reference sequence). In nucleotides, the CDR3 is TGCAGTGCTAGTAGTGGACAGTCTAACTATGGCTACACCTTC. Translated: CSASSGQSNYGYTF.

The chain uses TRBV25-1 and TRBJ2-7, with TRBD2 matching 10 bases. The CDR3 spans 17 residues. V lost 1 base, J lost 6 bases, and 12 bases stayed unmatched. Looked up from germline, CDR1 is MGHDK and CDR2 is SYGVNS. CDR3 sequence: CASSEWSSGRPPGEQYF. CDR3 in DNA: TGTGCCAGCAGTGAATGGTCTAGCGGGAGACCACCTGGCGAGCAGTACTTC.